One sample yielded the 20 T cell receptor beta chains listed below, sequenced in a study of control samples from healthy donors and cancer patients. Data came from immunoSEQ multiplex PCR; TCRdb stores just in-frame clones and leaves some out. This table has tens of thousands of clones, approximately 80% appearing once. The sample consisted of PBMCs. These receptors were collected from a man aged 55 to 70 with head and neck cancer.

The CDR3 sequence is CASSYSRGRDSPLHF. CDR3 DNA sequence: TGTGCCAGCAGTTACTCGCGAGGGAGGGATTCACCCCTCCACTTT. This chain uses TRBV6-5 with TRBJ1-6, with D hard to call. Per germline, CDR1 MNHEY and CDR2 SVGAGI. The length of the CDR3 is 15 residues. Between the trimmed V and J ends, which lost 0 bases and 8 bases, there was a span of 11 bases.

CDR3 amino acids: CASSFRGGARTQYF. In DNA form, the CDR3 reads TGTGCCAGCAGTTTTAGAGGAGGGGCGCGTACGCAGTATTTT. V and J are TRBV28 and TRBJ2-3; the D gene is possibly TRBD2 (6 bases). From germline, CDR1 is MDHEN and CDR2 SYDVKM. The length of the CDR3 is 14 residues. Trimming took 3 bases from V and 8 from J, leaving 15 bases between them.

This clone appeared once. The V and J genes are TRBV19 and TRBJ2-7, with 7 positions matching TRBD2. Per the germline V gene, CDR1 is LNHDA and CDR2 is SQIVND (reference sequence). This CDR3 is 15 amino acids long. With V trimmed by 5 bases and J by 1 base, 8 bases remained unmatched. CDR3: CASSFSGLSSYEQYF. DNA for the CDR3: TGTGCCAGTAGTTTTAGCGGGCTATCGTCCTACGAGCAGTACTTC.

The CDR3 loop reads CASSSTVYEQYF. In DNA form, the CDR3 reads TGTGCCAGCAGCTCCACTGTTTACGAGCAGTACTTC. The chain employs TRBV11-3 and TRBJ2-7; no firm D call. This CDR3 spans 12 amino acids. Looked up from germline, CDR1 is SGHNT and CDR2 is YENEEA. V was trimmed by 4 bases and J by 4 bases, leaving 8 bases between them. The whole variable domain, filled in from reference TRBV11-3 and TRBJ2-7, reads EAGVVQSPRYKIIEKKQPVAFWCNPISGHNTLYWYLQNLGQGPELLIRYENEEAVDDSQLPKDRFSAERLKGVDSTLKIQPAELGDSAVYLCASSSTVYEQYFGPGTRLTVT.

The chain has TRBV7-9 and TRBJ2-2, with D possibly being TRBD2 (6 bases). Trimming removed 3 bases at V and 1 base at J, with 12 bases between. There are 16 residues in the CDR3. CDR1 is SEHNR and CDR2 is FQNEAQ in the germline V gene (reference sequence). The CDR3 reads CASSFRRGVNTGELFF. The CDR3 coding sequence is TGTGCCAGCAGCTTTAGGCGGGGAGTGAACACCGGGGAGCTGTTTTTT.

The chain has TRBV27 and TRBJ1-1, with 7 bases that match TRBD1. This CDR3 has 13 amino acids. The ends lost 3 bases at V and 3 bases at J; junction bases unmatched: 1. Germline-derived CDR1 and CDR2 are MNHEY and SMNVEV (reference sequence). The CDR3 here is CASSFTGDTEAFF. The CDR3, as DNA: TGTGCCAGCAGTTTCACAGGGGACACTGAAGCTTTCTTT.

The CDR3 sequence: CASRQDNYGYTF. For the CDR3, the DNA is TGTGCCAGCAGGCAGGATAACTATGGCTACACCTTC. The chain carries TRBV6-1 and TRBJ1-2; no definite D call. CDR1 MNHNS and CDR2 SASEGT come from the germline V gene. There are 12 residues in the CDR3. V was pared by 6 bases and J by 1 base, with 6 bases between.

The rearrangement uses TRBV19 and TRBJ2-7; 9 bases agree with TRBD1. This CDR3 is built from 15 residues. V shed 3 bases, J shed 2 bases, and the junction held 5 bases outside the gene matches. Germline values: CDR1 LNHDA, CDR2 SQIVND (reference sequence). CDR3 residues: CASSIGTGGPYEQYF. The CDR3 DNA follows: TGTGCCAGTAGTATTGGAACAGGGGGCCCCTACGAGCAGTACTTC.

The chain joins TRBV2 to TRBJ2-1; D may be TRBD1 (5 bases). The length of the CDR3 is 11 residues. The germline V gene has CDR1 SNHLY and CDR2 FYNNEI. V was trimmed by 3 bases and J by 15 bases, leaving 12 bases between them. The CDR3 spells CASSETVDLFF. The CDR3 DNA sequence: TGTGCCAGCAGTGAGACAGTAGATTTGTTCTTC.

The table lists this clone with a few counts. CDR3: CASSARQGSTNEKLFF. The CDR3, as DNA: TGTGCCAGCAGTGCACGACAGGGCTCAACTAATGAAAAACTGTTTTTT. The V gene is TRBV6-1, the J gene TRBJ1-4; 7 bases line up with TRBD1. The germline gives CDR1 MNHNS, CDR2 SASEGT. The trim removed 4 bases at V and 0 bases at J, leaving 5 bases unmatched. The CDR3 runs to 16 residues.

V and J are TRBV7-8 and TRBJ1-1; TRBD1 is a possible D gene (5 bases). Germline-derived CDR1 and CDR2 are SGHVS and FQNEAQ. The CDR3 consists of 16 residues. The V gene lost 2 bases and the J gene lost 1 base, with 14 bases spanning the gap. CDR3 protein: CASSLPETASNTEAFF. The CDR3 region has the DNA TGTGCCAGCAGCTTACCCGAGACAGCCTCGAACACTGAAGCTTTCTTT.

The count of this clone is one. The CDR3 here is CSVPREGNTEAFF. Here the CDR3 DNA reads TGCAGCGTCCCTAGAGAAGGGAACACTGAAGCTTTCTTT. The chain is built from TRBV29-1 and TRBJ1-1, with D uncertain. V was shortened by 6 bases and J by 1 base, with 12 bases between the two germline ends. The CDR3 totals 13 residues. Per germline, CDR1 SQVTM and CDR2 ANQGSEA. Using reference TRBV29-1 and TRBJ1-1 for the parts outside the CDR3, the full variable domain is SAVISQKPSRDICQRGTSLTIQCQVDSQVTMMFWYRQQPGQSLTLIATANQGSEATYESGFVIDKFPISRPNLTFSTLTVSNMSPEDSSIYLCSVPREGNTEAFFGQGTRLTVV.

The CDR3 coding sequence is TGCGCCAGCAGCGCACAAACCGGGACGAGGAGTGAAGCTTTCTTT. It codes for CASSAQTGTRSEAFF. The chain recombines TRBV4-3 with TRBJ1-1, with D maybe TRBD1 (5 bases). CDR1 and CDR2 (germline): LGHNA, YSLEER. The CDR3 consists of 15 residues. V was trimmed by 5 bases and J by 7 bases, leaving 20 bases between them.

This clone was detected only once. The CDR3 is CASSLASGGANVLTF. The CDR3, as DNA: TGTGCCAGCAGCTTAGCGTCAGGGGGGGCCAACGTCCTGACTTTC. The J gene is TRBJ2-6, the V gene TRBV5-6, with D possibly being TRBD1 (5 bases). Germline CDR1 reads SGHDT; CDR2 reads YYEEEE. The CDR3 consists of 15 residues. The V and J ends lost 2 bases and 4 bases respectively, with 10 bases between them.

The chain employs TRBV5-6 and TRBJ2-3, with a tentative D call TRBD1 (5 bases). The CDR3 covers 13 residues. From germline, CDR1 is SGHDT and CDR2 YYEEEE. Between the trimmed V and J ends, which lost 2 bases and 3 bases, there was a span of 7 bases. The CDR3 here is CASSLQATDTQYF. CDR3 nucleotide sequence: TGTGCCAGCAGCTTACAGGCTACAGATACGCAGTATTTT.

V usage is TRBV19 and J usage is TRBJ1-2, with 8 nucleotides matching TRBD1. CDR1 and CDR2 from the germline V gene are LNHDA and SQIVND (reference sequence). V dropped 4 bases and J dropped 5; count of bases not matched to a gene: 6. This CDR3 has 14 residues. The CDR3 DNA reads TGTGCCAGTAGTAGCATGAACAGGGGGTATGGCTACACCTTC. Its translation is CASSSMNRGYGYTF.

This clone qualifies as medium-sized. The rearrangement links TRBV6-5 to TRBJ1-6; 7 nucleotides match TRBD1. Germline V gives CDR1 MNHEY, CDR2 SVGAGI. The CDR3 spans 14 residues. The V and J ends lost 4 bases and 6 bases, in that order; junction bases with no gene match: 3. The CDR3 sequence: CASSSTGFNSPLHF. For the CDR3, the DNA is TGTGCCAGCAGTTCGACAGGGTTTAATTCACCCCTCCACTTT.

This clone has a single count. J is TRBJ2-6 and V is TRBV6-6; 9 positions agree with TRBD1. Losses at the gene ends were 5 bases for V and 1 base for J; bases not matched to a gene: 6. The CDR3 runs to 17 residues. The V gene's germline CDR1 is MNHNY and CDR2 SVGAGI (reference sequence). For the CDR3, the DNA is TGTGCCAGCAGTCAACAGGGGGCGATTTCTGGGGCCAACGTCCTGACTTTC. It specifies CASSQQGAISGANVLTF.

The rearrangement links TRBV5-1 to TRBJ1-3; tentatively, D is TRBD1 (5 bases). Germline CDR1 is SGHRS and CDR2 is YFSETQ. V was shortened by 4 bases and J by 2 bases, with 13 bases between the two germline ends. The CDR3 is made up of 15 amino acids. The CDR3 here is CASSIAGPPGNTIYF. The DNA of the CDR3 is TGCGCCAGCAGCATCGCAGGGCCCCCTGGAAACACCATATATTTT.

CDR3 region: CASSIGQLPNEQFF. In DNA form, the CDR3 reads TGTGCCAGTAGTATAGGGCAGCTCCCCAATGAGCAGTTCTTC. V gene TRBV19 combines with J gene TRBJ2-1; D is unclear. The germline V and J ends were trimmed by 1 base and 6 bases, with 10 bases remaining between them. This CDR3 spans 14 amino acids. Per the germline V gene, CDR1 is LNHDA and CDR2 is SQIVND (reference sequence). Looking up the rest from reference TRBV19 and TRBJ2-1 gives the full variable domain: DGGITQSPKYLFRKEGQNVTLSCEQNLNHDAMYWYRQDPGQGLRLIYYSQIVNDFQKGDIAEGYSVSREKKESFPLTVTSAQKNPTAFYLCASSIGQLPNEQFFGPGTRLTVL.